This TCR beta chain was found in a study of OX40 agonist ivuxolimab in advanced cancers. The germline gives CDR1 SGHDT, CDR2 YYEEEE. The V gene lost 4 bases and the J gene lost 3 bases, with 6 bases spanning the gap. This CDR3 comprises 12 residues. Some clones are missing from TCRdb's copy, which holds only in-frame ones; the method was immunoSEQ multiplex PCR. The table has tens of thousands of clones, roughly nine tenths seen once. Sample: CD4+ or CD8+ T cells sorted from blood, taken in a trial of the OX40 agonist ivuxolimab. The TCR originated in an adult with an advanced solid tumor such as melanoma, head and neck, liver or kidney cancer. The rearrangement uses TRBV5-6 and TRBJ2-3; no definite D call. In DNA, the CDR3 is TGTGCCAGCAGCCCCGATACAGATACGCAGTATTTT. It is translated as CASSPDTDTQYF.